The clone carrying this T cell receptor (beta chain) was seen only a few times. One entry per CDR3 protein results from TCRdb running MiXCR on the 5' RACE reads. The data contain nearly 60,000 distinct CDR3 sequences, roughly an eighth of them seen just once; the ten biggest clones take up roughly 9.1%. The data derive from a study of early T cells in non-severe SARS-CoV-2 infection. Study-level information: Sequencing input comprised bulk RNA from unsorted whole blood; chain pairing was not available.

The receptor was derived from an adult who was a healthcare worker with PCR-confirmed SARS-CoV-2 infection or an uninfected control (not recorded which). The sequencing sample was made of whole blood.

CDR3 protein: CRDGSLGTDTQYF. The CDR3 DNA follows: TGCAGAGACGGGTCTTTGGGCACAGATACGCAGTATTTT. The chain carries TRBV20-1 and TRBJ2-3; D unclear. The CDR3 contains 13 residues. The V gene's germline CDR1 is DFQATT and CDR2 SNEGSKA (reference sequence).